This is a list of T cell receptor beta chains from one sample in a study of blood T cell repertoires in COVID-19. The protocol was immunoSEQ multiplex PCR, while the TCRdb copy is restricted to in-frame clones and leaves out a portion. In the table there are roughly 48,000 clones, around 82% of which are singletons. What was sequenced was peripheral blood. The receptors were gathered from a middle-aged man with acute or convalescent COVID-19. Each CDR3 is given with its conserved first and last residue. The order of the fields is J gene, clone size, D gene, CDR3 length, V gene, CDR3 protein, CDR3 DNA. A D gene is named only where the DNA matches it firmly. Not all rows give a size; the values are once, few, many and, for expanded clones, a class.

>TRBJ2-6|-|TRBD1|18|TRBV25-1
CASSLHGQGASGANVLTF
TGTGCCAGCAGTCTCCATGGACAGGGTGCATCTGGGGCCAACGTCCTGACTTTC
>TRBJ2-7|-|TRBD2|15|TRBV2
CASSEPAGTSYEQYF
TGTGCCAGCAGTGAGCCAGCGGGGACCTCCTACGAGCAGTACTTC
>TRBJ2-3|-|-|13|TRBV6-4
CASSEEDRDTQYF
TGTGCCAGCAGTGAGGAGGATAGGGATACGCAGTATTTT
>TRBJ2-1|-|-|16|TRBV27
CASSSQDSIAHNEQFF
TGTGCCAGCAGTTCACAAGACTCGATTGCTCACAATGAGCAGTTCTTC
>TRBJ2-1|once|-|15|TRBV19
CASSILPVSYNEQFF
TGTGCCAGTAGTATACTGCCAGTCTCCTACAATGAGCAGTTCTTC
>TRBJ2-7|-|-|13|TRBV6-5
CASSVTVSYEQYF
TGTGCCAGCTCAGTAACAGTCTCCTACGAGCAGTACTTC
>TRBJ2-1|once|TRBD1|16|TRBV5-6
CASSILTGGDRNEQFF
TGTGCCAGCAGCATCCTGACAGGGGGCGATCGCAATGAGCAGTTCTTC
>TRBJ2-2|-|-|12|TRBV11-3
CASSPDTGELFF
TGTGCCAGCAGCCCCGACACCGGGGAGCTGTTTTTT
>TRBJ2-7|-|TRBD1|14|TRBV27
CASSFQGASYEQYF
TGTGCCAGCAGTTTCCAGGGGGCAAGCTACGAGCAGTACTTC
>TRBJ1-1|-|TRBD1|14|TRBV27
CASSRGTGGTEAFF
TGTGCCAGCAGTCGGGGGACAGGGGGCACTGAAGCTTTCTTT
>TRBJ1-1|medium-sized|-|16|TRBV19
CASSIVGGNMNTEAFF
TGTGCCAGTAGTATAGTCGGGGGGAACATGAACACTGAAGCTTTCTTT
>TRBJ1-1|-|-|14|TRBV28
CASSTRHRNTEAFF
TGTGCCAGCAGTACCCGACACAGGAACACTGAAGCTTTCTTT
>TRBJ2-7|-|TRBD2|16|TRBV7-2
CASSFFFSGGEDEQYF
TGTGCCAGCAGCTTCTTCTTTAGCGGGGGGGAAGACGAGCAGTACTTC
>TRBJ1-1|once|-|13|TRBV28
CASSMDRNTEAFF
TGTGCCAGCAGCATGGACAGGAACACTGAAGCTTTCTTT
>TRBJ1-4|-|-|14|TRBV15
CATSRATGNEKLFF
TGTGCCACCAGCAGAGCTACAGGGAATGAAAAACTGTTTTTT
>TRBJ1-2|-|TRBD1|16|TRBV5-4
CASSLGGTGGRYGYTF
TGTGCCAGCAGCTTGGGGGGGACAGGGGGCAGGTATGGCTACACCTTC
>TRBJ1-1|-|-|13|TRBV2
CASSYQGNTEAFF
TGTGCCAGCTCGTACCAGGGGAACACTGAAGCTTTCTTT
>TRBJ2-1|-|TRBD1|16|TRBV18
CASSPTGTGLYNEQFF
TGTGCCAGCTCACCTACCGGGACAGGATTATACAATGAGCAGTTCTTC
>TRBJ1-1|-|-|14|TRBV19
CASSPQGAGTEAFF
TGTGCCAGTAGTCCACAGGGTGCGGGCACTGAAGCTTTCTTT
>TRBJ2-2|few|-|15|TRBV9
CASSVAAGVTGELFF
TGTGCCAGCAGCGTAGCCGCGGGTGTTACAGGGGAGCTGTTTTTT
>TRBJ2-7|once|TRBD1|15|TRBV11-1
CASSPYRGISYEQYF
TGTGCCAGCAGCCCATACAGGGGGATATCCTACGAGCAGTACTTC
>TRBJ1-4|-|TRBD1|13|TRBV12-3/TRBV12-4
CASSSTGNEKLFF
TGTGCCAGCAGTTCGACAGGGAATGAAAAACTGTTTTTT
>TRBJ1-2|-|TRBD1|13|TRBV28
CASGPTGYYGYTF
TGTGCCAGCGGTCCGACAGGGTACTATGGCTACACCTTC
>TRBJ2-1|-|-|14|TRBV21-1
CARRGAQHGNEQFF
TGTGCCAGGCGGGGGGCCCAGCACGGCAATGAGCAGTTCTTC
>TRBJ2-1|-|TRBD1|16|TRBV7-2
CASSAATGQGSNEQFF
TGTGCCAGCAGCGCGGCCACCGGACAGGGGTCGAATGAGCAGTTCTTC